This TCR beta chain was captured by sequencing in a study of response to subunit inactivated influenza vaccine. Study-wide points: New T cells are recruited in small numbers by each seasonal influenza vaccination, according to the authors' suggestion.

The germline V and J ends were trimmed by 6 bases and 4 bases, with 10 bases remaining between them. The germline V gene encodes CDR1 SGHVS and CDR2 FNYEAQ. The CDR3 length is 13 residues. TCRdb fed the RT-PCR reads into MiXCR, producing one record per CDR3 protein. This table has more than 450,000 distinct CDR3 sequences, 10% to 15% appearing once. This clonotype was picked up many times. Its antigen remains unidentified. The rearrangement joins TRBV7-6 to TRBJ2-1; D might be TRBD1 (6 bases). The origin of this receptor is a man over 45 who received an inactivated influenza vaccine. The sample consisted of PBMCs from blood, taken on the day of vaccination. CDR3 in DNA: TGTGCCAGCAGTAATGGACAGTACAATGAGCAGTTCTTC. Its protein product is CASSNGQYNEQFF.